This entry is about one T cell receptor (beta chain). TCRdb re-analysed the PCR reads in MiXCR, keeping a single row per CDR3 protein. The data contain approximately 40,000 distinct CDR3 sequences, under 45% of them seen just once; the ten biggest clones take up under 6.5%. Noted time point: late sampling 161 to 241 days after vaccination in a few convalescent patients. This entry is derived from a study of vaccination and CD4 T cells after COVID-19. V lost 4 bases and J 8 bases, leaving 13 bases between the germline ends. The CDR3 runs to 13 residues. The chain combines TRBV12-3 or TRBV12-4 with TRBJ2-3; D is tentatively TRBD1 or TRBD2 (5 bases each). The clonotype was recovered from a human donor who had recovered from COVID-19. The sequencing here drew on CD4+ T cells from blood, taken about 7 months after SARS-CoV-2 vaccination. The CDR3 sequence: CASSSGGLGTQYF. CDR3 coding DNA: TGTGCCAGCAGTTCTGGGGGTTTAGGTACGCAGTATTTT.